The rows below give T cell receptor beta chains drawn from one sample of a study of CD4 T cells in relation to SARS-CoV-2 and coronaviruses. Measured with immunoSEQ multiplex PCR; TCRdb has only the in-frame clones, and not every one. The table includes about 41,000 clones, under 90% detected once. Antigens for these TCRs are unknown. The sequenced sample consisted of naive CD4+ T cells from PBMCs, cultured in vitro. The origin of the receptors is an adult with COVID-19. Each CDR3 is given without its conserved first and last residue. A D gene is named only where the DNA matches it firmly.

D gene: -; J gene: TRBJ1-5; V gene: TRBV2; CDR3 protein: ASSPPGQGLSQPQH
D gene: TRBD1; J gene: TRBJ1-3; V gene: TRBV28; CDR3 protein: ASSLPGQGLGNTIY
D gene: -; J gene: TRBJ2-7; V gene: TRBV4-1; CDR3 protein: ASSREGSGSRGASVYEQY
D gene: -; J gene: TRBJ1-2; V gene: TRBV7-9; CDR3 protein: ASSTRMGQGPIYGYT
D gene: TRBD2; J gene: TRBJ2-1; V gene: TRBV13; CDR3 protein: ASSKRLASYNEQF
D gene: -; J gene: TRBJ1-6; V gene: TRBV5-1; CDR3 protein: ASSLGGPASPLH
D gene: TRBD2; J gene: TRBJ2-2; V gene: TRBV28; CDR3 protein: ASSLEPRASGYTGELF
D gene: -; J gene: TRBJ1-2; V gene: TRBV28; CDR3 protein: ASIMYGDNYGYT
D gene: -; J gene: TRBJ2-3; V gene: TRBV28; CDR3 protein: ASSLPRLGGTDTQY
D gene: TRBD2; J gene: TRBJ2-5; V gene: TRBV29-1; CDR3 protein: SVLLAETQY
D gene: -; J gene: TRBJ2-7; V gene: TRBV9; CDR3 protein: ASSVGGDSYEQY
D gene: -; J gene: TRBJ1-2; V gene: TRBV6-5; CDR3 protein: ASRSRSSLYGYT
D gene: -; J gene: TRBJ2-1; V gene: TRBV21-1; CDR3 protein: ASSKAGREAF
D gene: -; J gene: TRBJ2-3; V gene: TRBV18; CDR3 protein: ASSPQGSGGYTQY